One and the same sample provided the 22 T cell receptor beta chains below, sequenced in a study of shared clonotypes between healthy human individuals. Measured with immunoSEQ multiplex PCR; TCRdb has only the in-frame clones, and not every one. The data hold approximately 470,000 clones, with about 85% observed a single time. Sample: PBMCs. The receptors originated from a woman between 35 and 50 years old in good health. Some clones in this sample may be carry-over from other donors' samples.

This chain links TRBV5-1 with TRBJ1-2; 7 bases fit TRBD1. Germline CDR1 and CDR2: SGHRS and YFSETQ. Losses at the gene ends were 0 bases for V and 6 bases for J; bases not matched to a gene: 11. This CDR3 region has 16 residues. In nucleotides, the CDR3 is TGCGCCAGCAGCTTGGCCTTCGGCAGGGGGTCGGATGGCTACACCTTC. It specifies CASSLAFGRGSDGYTF.

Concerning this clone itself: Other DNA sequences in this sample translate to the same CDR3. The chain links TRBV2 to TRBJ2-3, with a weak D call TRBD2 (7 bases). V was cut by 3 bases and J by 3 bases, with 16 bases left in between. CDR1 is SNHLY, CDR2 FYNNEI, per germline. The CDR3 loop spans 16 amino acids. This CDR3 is CASSELGRGATDTQYF. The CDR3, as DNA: TGTGCCAGCAGTGAGTTGGGGAGGGGGGCGACAGATACGCAGTATTTT.

The CDR3 DNA follows: TGTGCCAGCAGCTCCCGGGAGTCGGTCGGGGAGCTGTTTTTT. Its protein product is CASSSRESVGELFF. The V gene is TRBV11-3, the J gene TRBJ2-2; tentatively, D is TRBD2 (6 bases). Per the germline V gene, CDR1 is SGHNT and CDR2 is YENEEA. This CDR3 comprises 14 residues. Trimming removed 4 bases from V and 7 bases from J, with 13 bases in between.

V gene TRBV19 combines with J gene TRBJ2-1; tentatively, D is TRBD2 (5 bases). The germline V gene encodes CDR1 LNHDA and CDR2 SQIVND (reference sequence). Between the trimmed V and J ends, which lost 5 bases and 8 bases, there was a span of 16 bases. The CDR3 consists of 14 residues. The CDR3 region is CASSVTGRRDEQFF. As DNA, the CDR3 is TGTGCCAGTAGTGTTACCGGGCGGCGGGATGAGCAGTTCTTC. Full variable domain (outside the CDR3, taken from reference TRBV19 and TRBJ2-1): DGGITQSPKYLFRKEGQNVTLSCEQNLNHDAMYWYRQDPGQGLRLIYYSQIVNDFQKGDIAEGYSVSREKKESFPLTVTSAQKNPTAFYLCASSVTGRRDEQFFGPGTRLTVL.

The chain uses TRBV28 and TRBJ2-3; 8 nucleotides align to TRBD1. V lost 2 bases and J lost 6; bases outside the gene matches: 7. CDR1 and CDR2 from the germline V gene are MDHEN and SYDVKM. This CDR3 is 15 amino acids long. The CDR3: CASSLNGQGEDTQYF. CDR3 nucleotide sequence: TGTGCCAGCAGTTTAAACGGACAGGGAGAGGATACGCAGTATTTT.

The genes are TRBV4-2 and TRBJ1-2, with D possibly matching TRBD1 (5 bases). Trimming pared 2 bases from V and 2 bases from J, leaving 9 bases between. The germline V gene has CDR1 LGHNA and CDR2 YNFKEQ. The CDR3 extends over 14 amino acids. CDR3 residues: CASSQYRDNYGYTF. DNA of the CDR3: TGTGCCAGCAGCCAATACCGGGACAACTATGGCTACACCTTC.

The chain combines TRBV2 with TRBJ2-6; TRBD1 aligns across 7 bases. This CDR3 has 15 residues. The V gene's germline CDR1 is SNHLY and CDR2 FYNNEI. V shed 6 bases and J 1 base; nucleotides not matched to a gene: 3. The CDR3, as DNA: TGTGCCAGCAGGACGGGACAGTCTGGGGCCAACGTCCTGACTTTC. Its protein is CASRTGQSGANVLTF.

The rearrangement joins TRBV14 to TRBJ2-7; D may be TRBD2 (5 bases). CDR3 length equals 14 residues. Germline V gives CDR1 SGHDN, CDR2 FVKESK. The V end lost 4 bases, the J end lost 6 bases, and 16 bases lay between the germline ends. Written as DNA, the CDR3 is TGTGCCAGCAGCCCTCGGCCGGGAAACCGCGAGCAGTACTTC. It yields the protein CASSPRPGNREQYF.

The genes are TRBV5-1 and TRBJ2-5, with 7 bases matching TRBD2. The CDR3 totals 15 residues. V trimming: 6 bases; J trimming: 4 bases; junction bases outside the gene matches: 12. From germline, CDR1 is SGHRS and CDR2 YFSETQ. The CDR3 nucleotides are TGCGCCAGCACCTACCCGGGCGGGAGCCCAGAGACCCAGTACTTC. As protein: CASTYPGGSPETQYF.

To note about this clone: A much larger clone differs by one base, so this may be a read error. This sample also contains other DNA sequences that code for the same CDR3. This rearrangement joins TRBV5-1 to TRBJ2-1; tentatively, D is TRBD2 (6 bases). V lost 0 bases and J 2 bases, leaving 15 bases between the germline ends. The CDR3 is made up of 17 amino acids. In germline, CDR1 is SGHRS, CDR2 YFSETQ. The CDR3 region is CASSLDGAGGPYNEQFF. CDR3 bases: TGCGCCAGCAGCTTGGACGGTGCTGGAGGGCCCTACAATGAGCAGTTCTTC.

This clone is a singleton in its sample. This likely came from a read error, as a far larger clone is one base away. In DNA, the CDR3 is TGTGCCAGCAGCCGTGGGAAGCAGAACACTGAAGCTTTCTTT. Its translation: CASSRGKQNTEAFF. This rearrangement joins TRBV27 to TRBJ1-1; no reliable D call. V lost 6 bases to trimming and J lost 1 base, with 12 bases between them. Germline V gene sequence: CDR1 MNHEY, CDR2 SMNVEV (reference sequence). There are 14 residues in the CDR3.

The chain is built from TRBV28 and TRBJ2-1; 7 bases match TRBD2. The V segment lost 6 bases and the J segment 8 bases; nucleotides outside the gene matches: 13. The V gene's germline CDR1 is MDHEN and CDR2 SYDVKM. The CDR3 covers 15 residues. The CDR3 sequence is CASSPPGGPWHEQFF. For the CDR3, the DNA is TGTGCCAGCAGCCCTCCGGGGGGACCGTGGCATGAGCAGTTCTTC.

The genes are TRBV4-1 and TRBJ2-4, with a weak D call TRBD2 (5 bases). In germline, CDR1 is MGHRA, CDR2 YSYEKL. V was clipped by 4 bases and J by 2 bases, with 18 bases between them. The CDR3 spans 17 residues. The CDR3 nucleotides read TGCGCCAGCAGCCTACCCGGGGTCGGGCATTCCAAAAACATTCAGTACTTC. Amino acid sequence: CASSLPGVGHSKNIQYF.

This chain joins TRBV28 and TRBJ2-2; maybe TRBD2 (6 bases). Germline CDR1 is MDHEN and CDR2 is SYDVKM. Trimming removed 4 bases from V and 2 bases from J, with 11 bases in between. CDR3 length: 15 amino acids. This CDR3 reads CASSWGLLNTGELFF. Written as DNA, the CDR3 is TGTGCCAGCAGTTGGGGACTTTTAAACACCGGGGAGCTGTTTTTT.

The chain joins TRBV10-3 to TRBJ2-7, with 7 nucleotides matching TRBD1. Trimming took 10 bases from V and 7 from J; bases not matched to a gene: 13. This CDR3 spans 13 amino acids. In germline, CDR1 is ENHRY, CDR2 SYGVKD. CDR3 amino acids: CASHRDRVMEQYF. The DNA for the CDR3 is TGTGCCAGTCACCGTGACAGGGTCATGGAGCAGTACTTC.

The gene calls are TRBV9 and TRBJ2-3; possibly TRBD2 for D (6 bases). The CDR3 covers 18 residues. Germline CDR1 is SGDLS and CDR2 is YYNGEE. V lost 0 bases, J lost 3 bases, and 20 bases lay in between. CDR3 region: CASSVGLRGFGGTDTQYF. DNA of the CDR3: TGTGCCAGCAGCGTAGGGCTTCGCGGGTTTGGGGGGACAGATACGCAGTATTTT. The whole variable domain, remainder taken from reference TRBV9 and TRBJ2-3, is DSGVTQTPKHLITATGQRVTLRCSPRSGDLSVYWYQQSLDQGLQFLIQYYNGEERAKGNILERFSAQQFPDLHSELNLSSLELGDSALYFCASSVGLRGFGGTDTQYFGPGTRLTVL.

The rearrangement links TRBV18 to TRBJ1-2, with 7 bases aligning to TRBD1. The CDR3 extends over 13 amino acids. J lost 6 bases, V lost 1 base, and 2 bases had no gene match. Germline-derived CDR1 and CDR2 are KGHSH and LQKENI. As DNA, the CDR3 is TGTGCCAGCTCACCACAGGGGGCGAATGGCTACACCTTC. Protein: CASSPQGANGYTF.

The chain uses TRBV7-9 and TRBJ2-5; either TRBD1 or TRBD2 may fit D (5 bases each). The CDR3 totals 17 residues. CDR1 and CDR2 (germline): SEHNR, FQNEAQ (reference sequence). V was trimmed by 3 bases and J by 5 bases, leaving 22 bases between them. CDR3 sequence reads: CASSFSSVGAMAETQYF. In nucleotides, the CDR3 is TGTGCCAGCAGCTTTTCTTCCGTCGGGGCCATGGCGGAGACCCAGTACTTC.

In nucleotides, the CDR3 is TGTGCCAGCAGCACATCACTAGCGGGATGGGGAGATACGCAGTATTTT. This encodes CASSTSLAGWGDTQYF. The rearrangement joins TRBV6-6 to TRBJ2-3; 10 bases map to TRBD2. V lost 6 bases, J lost 5 bases, and 11 bases stayed unmatched. Germline CDR1 reads MNHNY; CDR2 reads SVGAGI (reference sequence). The CDR3 length is 16 residues.

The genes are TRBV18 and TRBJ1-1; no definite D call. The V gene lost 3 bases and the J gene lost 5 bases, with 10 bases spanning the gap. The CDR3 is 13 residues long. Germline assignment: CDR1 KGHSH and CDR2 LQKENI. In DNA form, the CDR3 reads TGTGCCAGCTCACCGGTGGGGTTTACTGAAGCTTTCTTT. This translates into CASSPVGFTEAFF.

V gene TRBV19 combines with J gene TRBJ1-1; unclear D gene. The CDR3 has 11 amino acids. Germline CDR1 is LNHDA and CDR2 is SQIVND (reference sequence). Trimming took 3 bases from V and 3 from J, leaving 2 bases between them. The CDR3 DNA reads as TGTGCCAGTAGTATGGACACTGAAGCTTTCTTT. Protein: CASSMDTEAFF.

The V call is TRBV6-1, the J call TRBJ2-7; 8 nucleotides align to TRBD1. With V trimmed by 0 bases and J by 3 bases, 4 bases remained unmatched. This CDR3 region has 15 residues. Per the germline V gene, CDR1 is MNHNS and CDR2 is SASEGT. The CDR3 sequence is CASSEAQGVSYEQYF. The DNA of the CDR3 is TGTGCCAGCAGTGAAGCACAGGGGGTAAGCTACGAGCAGTACTTC.